The rows below give T cell receptor beta chains drawn from one sample of a study of blood T cell repertoires in COVID-19. Measured with immunoSEQ multiplex PCR; TCRdb has only the in-frame clones, and not every one. This sample carries about 320,000 clones, about 90% of them seen once, and the ten largest clones take 6.4%. The source material was peripheral blood. The receptor set was obtained from a man aged 18-30 years who had recovered from COVID-19. CDR3s include the opening cysteine and the closing phenylalanine or tryptophan.

TRBV29-1 | 13 | CSVAGGGRYEQYF
TRBV11-2 | 17 | CASSQLTGAAYNSPLHF
TRBV21-1 | 13 | CASATGGNQPQHF
TRBV19 | 15 | CASSRGTGRGTEAFF
TRBV6-1 | 15 | CASSEVEAEYNEQFF
TRBV12-5 | 16 | CASGTGQWREYYGYTF
TRBV6-5 | 14 | CASSMNPRRNEQFF
TRBV15 | 13 | CATSRDISDTQYF
TRBV27 | 17 | CASFGQGATANTGELFF
TRBV7-2 | 16 | CASSFLQGVADSPLHF
TRBV4-1 | 14 | CASSQAGKGDEQFF